This TCR beta chain was documented in a study of OX40 agonist ivuxolimab in advanced cancers. Study results and caveats: CD4+ T cells averaged fewer expanded clones than CD8+ T cells.

Method: immunoSEQ multiplex PCR; TCRdb's copy keeps in-frame clones and lacks some. Here the sample spans about 96,000 clones, under 85% being singletons. Systemic immunosuppression or autoimmune disease history was grounds to exclude patients. As regards this clone: Its specificity is not known.

Germline V gives CDR1 LNHNV, CDR2 YYDKDF (reference sequence). The V and J ends lost 1 base and 8 bases respectively, with 21 bases between them. CDR3 length: 17 amino acids. This clonotype was sampled from an adult with an advanced solid tumor such as melanoma, head and neck, liver or kidney cancer. The chain employs TRBV15 and TRBJ1-3; perhaps TRBD1 as D (5 bases). The material sequenced was CD4+ or CD8+ T cells sorted from blood, taken in a trial of the OX40 agonist ivuxolimab. The CDR3 nucleotides read TGTGCCACCAGCAGAGGTGACTGGGGCCAAGCTAAAGACACCATATATTTT. It translates to CATSRGDWGQAKDTIYF.